This T cell receptor beta chain was captured by sequencing in a study of spatial heterogeneity in lung cancer. Study background: An average of more than ten raw reads was observed per unique TCR and UMI combination.

Germline V gene data show CDR1 as MDHEN and CDR2 as SYDVKM. The CDR3 contains 14 residues. Trimming took off 7 bases at V and 6 bases at J, with 16 bases between the two ends. Time point given: sample taken at primary tumor resection. Patients with untreated early-stage non-small cell lung cancer, numbering 72, were the donors. Extraction of whole RNA from tumor, nontumor lung or frozen PBMC preceded unsorted sequencing. General study findings and limits: Blood contained ubiquitous expanded tumor TCRs more at resection than at follow-up.

This clonotype was observed a few times. What it recognizes is unknown. TCRdb re-called the 5' RACE reads with MiXCR, one entry per CDR3 protein. The table has around 66,000 distinct CDR3 sequences, about 5.9% seen once. The chain has TRBV28 and TRBJ2-1; D gene ambiguous. This clonotype was obtained from a female donor with early-stage non-small cell lung cancer. Sequences were derived from PBMCs, sampled at surgery. CDR3 region: CASNVGLGLNEQFF. The CDR3 DNA sequence: TGTGCCAGCAACGTGGGCCTCGGTCTCAATGAGCAGTTCTTC.